This T cell receptor beta chain was identified in a study of PD-L1 blockade in urothelial cancer. Whole-study context: When blood samples were assessed, the median T cell count was approximately 140,000. Study outcomes and limitations: Having blood TCR clonality under the median before treatment predicted better survival.

Regarding time point: peripheral blood 6 weeks after treatment start. Patients' urothelial carcinoma was locally advanced or metastatic. Using immunoSEQ multiplex PCR, the repertoire was profiled, and TCRdb retains in-frame clones only, with some absent. The table has 30,000 to 45,000 clones, 84% seen once. This clone showed up just a few times. Its antigen is currently unknown. CDR1 is SGHAT, CDR2 FQNNGV, per germline. The CDR3 has 18 residues. Trimming cost V 4 bases and J 2 bases; bases outside gene matches: 9. The chain uses TRBV11-2 and TRBJ2-1, with 12 bases matching TRBD2. The input for sequencing was PBMCs, taken around atezolizumab (anti-PD-L1) treatment. The sequence derives from a man in his forties with urothelial cancer. The CDR3 region is CASSSPRTSGKPYNEQFF. CDR3 in DNA: TGTGCCAGCAGCTCTCCCCGGACTAGCGGGAAACCCTACAATGAGCAGTTCTTC.